Listed below are T cell receptor beta chains from one sample, sequenced in a study of blood T cell repertoires in COVID-19. Sequencing used immunoSEQ multiplex PCR; TCRdb keeps in-frame clones, though not all of them. This sample yields around 220,000 clones, of which around 75% are seen a single time; 4.5% to 5.5% belongs to the top ten. The sequenced material came from peripheral blood. Receptors originate from a human donor in a cohort sampled during active COVID-19. CDR3s include the opening cysteine and the closing phenylalanine or tryptophan. A D gene is named only where the DNA matches it firmly. The size entry is marked missing in some rows and otherwise reads once, few, many or a size class.

NA,many,TRBJ2-2,TRBV6-2/TRBV6-3,CASSYLTVNTGELFF,TGTGCCAGCAGTTACTTAACAGTGAACACCGGGGAGCTGTTTTTT
NA,NA,TRBJ2-4,TRBV5-4,CASSPDWRLAKNIQYF,TGTGCCAGCAGCCCGGACTGGAGACTAGCCAAAAACATTCAGTACTTC
NA,NA,TRBJ2-7,TRBV4-1,CASSQGGSYEQYF,TGCGCCAGCAGCCAGGGGGGAAGTTACGAGCAGTACTTC
NA,NA,TRBJ1-5,TRBV3-1/TRBV3-2,CASSQERVPDISNQPQHF,TGTGCCAGCAGCCAAGAAAGGGTTCCGGACATTAGCAATCAGCCCCAGCATTTT
TRBD1,NA,TRBJ2-5,TRBV30,CAWMRQGQKTQYF,TGTGCCTGGATGAGACAGGGGCAAAAGACCCAGTACTTC
NA,NA,TRBJ1-1,TRBV29-1,CSAIMNTEAFF,TGCAGCGCGATAATGAACACTGAAGCTTTCTTT
NA,NA,TRBJ1-6,TRBV18,CASSPGQPYNSPLHF,TGTGCCAGCTCACCCGGACAGCCGTATAATTCACCCCTCCACTTT
TRBD1,NA,TRBJ2-1,TRBV24-1,CATSRTGLFYNEQFF,TGTGCCACCAGTAGGACAGGTTTATTCTACAATGAGCAGTTCTTC
TRBD1,NA,TRBJ1-5,TRBV2,CASGEQGNSNQPQHF,TGTGCCAGCGGAGAACAGGGGAATAGCAATCAGCCCCAGCATTTT
TRBD1,NA,TRBJ2-7,TRBV5-5,CASSGDRDGLYEQYF,TGTGCCAGCAGCGGCGACAGGGACGGCCTTTACGAGCAGTACTTC
NA,NA,TRBJ2-1,TRBV12-3/TRBV12-4,CASGPSSYNEQFF,TGTGCCAGCGGGCCGTCCTCCTACAATGAGCAGTTCTTC
TRBD1,NA,TRBJ1-1,TRBV6-5,CASKNRDRGLIEAFF,TGTGCCAGCAAAAACCGGGACAGGGGACTAATTGAAGCTTTCTTT
NA,NA,TRBJ2-7,TRBV29-1,CSAGTVAYEQYF,TGCAGCGCGGGGACTGTGGCCTACGAGCAGTACTTC
TRBD2,NA,TRBJ2-3,TRBV24-1,CATSDRGGTDTQYF,TGTGCCACCAGTGATCGGGGGGGGACAGATACGCAGTATTTT
TRBD2,NA,TRBJ2-5,TRBV7-9,CASVPPGGGLQETQYF,TGTGCCAGCGTTCCCCCGGGGGGGGGACTTCAAGAGACCCAGTACTTC
TRBD1,NA,TRBJ2-7,TRBV2,CASSRQGYEQYF,TGTGCCAGCAGTCGACAGGGCTACGAGCAGTACTTC
TRBD1,NA,TRBJ2-7,TRBV11-3,CASSSGTGNYEQYF,TGTGCCAGCAGCTCCGGGACAGGGAACTACGAGCAGTACTTC
TRBD2,NA,TRBJ2-2,TRBV7-6,CASSRAGGETGELFF,TGTGCCAGCAGCCGAGCGGGAGGGGAGACCGGGGAGCTGTTTTTT
NA,few,TRBJ2-7,TRBV19,CASTPSGTAGDEQYF,TGTGCCAGTACCCCTAGTGGGACAGCGGGGGACGAGCAGTACTTC
TRBD1,NA,TRBJ2-5,TRBV11-3,CASSPRRGPQETQYF,TGTGCCAGCAGCCCCCGCAGGGGGCCCCAAGAGACCCAGTACTTC
TRBD1,NA,TRBJ2-7,TRBV7-2,CASSLSDDRDYEQYF,TGTGCCAGCAGCTTATCGGACGACAGGGACTACGAGCAGTACTTC
NA,NA,TRBJ2-5,TRBV19,CASSIGGVLRETQYF,TGTGCCAGTAGTATCGGGGGAGTTTTGAGAGAGACCCAGTACTTC
TRBD2,NA,TRBJ2-7,TRBV9,CPRPVAGGLAGFYEQYF,TGCCCCCGCCCCGTCGCGGGGGGGCTAGCGGGGTTCTACGAGCAGTACTTC
NA,NA,TRBJ2-5,TRBV7-9,CASNRGTYDQETQYF,TGTGCCAGCAATCGGGGGACTTACGACCAAGAGACCCAGTACTTC
NA,NA,TRBJ1-4,TRBV11-2,CASSLSPGKLFF,TGTGCCAGCAGCTTATCACCCGGAAAACTGTTTTTT
TRBD2,NA,TRBJ2-7,TRBV28,CASSLDRTSGRLAYEQYF,TGTGCCAGCAGTTTAGATAGGACTAGCGGGAGGCTAGCCTACGAGCAGTACTTC
TRBD1,few,TRBJ1-1,TRBV24-1,CATSHPGTGGTEAFF,TGTGCCACCAGCCACCCCGGGACAGGGGGCACTGAAGCTTTCTTT
NA,NA,TRBJ1-2,TRBV28,CALKGRGSYGYTF,TGTGCCTTAAAGGGGAGGGGGAGCTATGGCTACACCTTC
TRBD1,NA,TRBJ1-2,TRBV20-1,CSASGTGNYGYTF,TGCAGTGCTAGTGGGACAGGGAACTATGGCTACACCTTC
TRBD2,NA,TRBJ2-5,TRBV9,CASSVGLADQETQYF,TGTGCCAGCAGCGTGGGACTAGCGGATCAAGAGACCCAGTACTTC
TRBD2,NA,TRBJ2-6,TRBV28,CASSFAGAGANVLTF,TGTGCCAGCAGTTTCGCGGGGGCTGGGGCCAACGTCCTGACTTTC
NA,NA,TRBJ2-7,TRBV5-1,CASTPGAEAYEQYF,TGCGCCAGCACGCCTGGGGCCGAAGCCTACGAGCAGTACTTC
TRBD1,NA,TRBJ1-2,TRBV5-4,CASRPDRGPSGYTF,TGTGCCAGCAGGCCCGACAGGGGGCCATCGGGCTACACCTTC
NA,NA,TRBJ1-5,TRBV6-2/TRBV6-3,CASSPSGGTKRNQPQHF,TGTGCCAGCAGTCCATCTGGTGGCACAAAACGCAATCAGCCCCAGCATTTT
NA,NA,TRBJ2-6,TRBV5-1,CASSLVVLRGANVLTF,TGCGCCAGCAGCTTGGTTGTCCTCCGGGGGGCCAACGTCCTGACTTTC